Listed below are T cell receptor beta chains from one sample, sequenced in a study of control samples from healthy donors and cancer patients. Only in-frame clones appear in the TCRdb table, and some are missing; sequencing was by immunoSEQ multiplex PCR. The sample lists about 120,000 clones; around nine tenths were seen once. The material sequenced was blood. Source of these receptors: a man younger than 30 in good health. Both conserved end residues are part of each CDR3. Size tells how often a clone was seen (once, few, many) or the class of an expanded clone, and some rows leave it out.

j_call,v_call,clone_size,cdr3_aa
TRBJ1-5,TRBV10-3,.,CAISDVDRSFQPQHF
TRBJ2-3,TRBV19,.,CASRIRETSGADTQYF
TRBJ2-5,TRBV19,.,CATRDSSMEVETQYF
TRBJ1-1,TRBV12-5,once,CASGLETSEAFF
TRBJ2-1,TRBV4-1,.,CASSLAGAQYEQFF
TRBJ1-2,TRBV4-2,.,CASSHRGGGGYTF
TRBJ1-6,TRBV2,once,CAALQGPGSPLHF
TRBJ1-1,TRBV13,once,CASSGAGQGPEAFF
TRBJ2-3,TRBV27,.,CASSLLGGLAGDSSTDTQYF
TRBJ1-5,TRBV2,.,CASSQGEGQPQHF
TRBJ2-7,TRBV19,.,CASAGGSYEQYF
TRBJ2-3,TRBV18,.,CASSPFQGGDTQYF
TRBJ2-1,TRBV4-2,.,CASSQLLDNEQFF
TRBJ2-7,TRBV6-5,few,CASSPSRTSYEQYF
TRBJ1-1,TRBV6-6,.,CASSQHSSNRVGTEAFF
TRBJ2-6,TRBV4-1,.,CASSHVGRRSSGANVLTF
TRBJ1-1,TRBV2,.,CASIDDREAFF